The rows below give T cell receptor beta chains drawn from one sample of a study of control samples from healthy donors and cancer patients. Assay used: immunoSEQ multiplex PCR; TCRdb lists only in-frame clones, some missing. The sample comprises about 130,000 clones, approximately 90% of which are singletons, and around 3% rests with the top ten. The sample comprised blood. These receptors were collected from a man over 45 in good health. The CDR3 runs from the conserved cysteine through the conserved F or W. The order of the fields is J gene, CDR3 length, V gene, D gene, clone size, CDR3 DNA, CDR3 protein. A D gene is named only where the DNA matches it firmly. Only part of the rows carry a size: once, few, many, or a class if the clone is expanded.

j_call: TRBJ2-7
cdr3_length: 16
v_call: TRBV11-3
d_call: .
clone_size: .
cdr3_nt: TGTGCCAGCAGCTTAACTTGGGGGGCGACCTCCTACGAGCAGTACTTC
cdr3_aa: CASSLTWGATSYEQYF

j_call: TRBJ2-7
cdr3_length: 12
v_call: TRBV29-1
d_call: .
clone_size: once
cdr3_nt: TGCAGCGTTGGACAGTCTGGGAACGAGCAGTACTTC
cdr3_aa: CSVGQSGNEQYF

j_call: TRBJ2-1
cdr3_length: 16
v_call: TRBV7-2
d_call: .
clone_size: .
cdr3_nt: TGTGCCAGCAGCTCCATAGCACAGATCACCTACAATGAGCAGTTCTTC
cdr3_aa: CASSSIAQITYNEQFF

j_call: TRBJ1-2
cdr3_length: 14
v_call: TRBV7-9
d_call: .
clone_size: .
cdr3_nt: TGTGCCAGCAGGCGGGCCGATTCTAACTATGGCTACACCTTC
cdr3_aa: CASRRADSNYGYTF

j_call: TRBJ2-5
cdr3_length: 15
v_call: TRBV6-6
d_call: TRBD2
clone_size: .
cdr3_nt: TGTGCCAGCAGTTTCGGACTAGTAGCAGTCGAGACCCAGTACTTC
cdr3_aa: CASSFGLVAVETQYF

j_call: TRBJ2-1
cdr3_length: 14
v_call: TRBV9
d_call: TRBD2
clone_size: .
cdr3_nt: TGTGCCAGCAGCGTAGGCGGGGGGGCTGGGGAGCAGTTCTTC
cdr3_aa: CASSVGGGAGEQFF

j_call: TRBJ2-2
cdr3_length: 13
v_call: TRBV5-1
d_call: TRBD1
clone_size: .
cdr3_nt: TGCGCCAGCATGAGGGGGCGCACCGGGGAGCTGTTTTTT
cdr3_aa: CASMRGRTGELFF

j_call: TRBJ1-4
cdr3_length: 14
v_call: TRBV11-3
d_call: .
clone_size: once
cdr3_nt: TGTGCCAGCAGCCCAGGGCTCAGGGGTGAAAAACTGTTTTTT
cdr3_aa: CASSPGLRGEKLFF

j_call: TRBJ1-1
cdr3_length: 16
v_call: TRBV6-1
d_call: TRBD1
clone_size: .
cdr3_nt: TGTGCCAGCAGAGAAGGGACAGGGGGCAGAAACACTGAAGCTTTCTTT
cdr3_aa: CASREGTGGRNTEAFF

j_call: TRBJ1-5
cdr3_length: 13
v_call: TRBV28
d_call: TRBD1
clone_size: .
cdr3_nt: TGTGCCAGCAGTTTTAGGGGGCTTCAGCCCCAGCATTTT
cdr3_aa: CASSFRGLQPQHF

j_call: TRBJ2-2
cdr3_length: 15
v_call: TRBV4-1
d_call: TRBD1
clone_size: .
cdr3_nt: TGCGCCAGCAGCCAAAAACAGGGGGACACCGGGGAGCTGTTTTTT
cdr3_aa: CASSQKQGDTGELFF

j_call: TRBJ1-6
cdr3_length: 14
v_call: TRBV6-4
d_call: .
clone_size: .
cdr3_nt: TGTGCCAGCAGTGACTCGGACCCGAATTCACCCCTCCACTTT
cdr3_aa: CASSDSDPNSPLHF

j_call: TRBJ2-2
cdr3_length: 15
v_call: TRBV5-1
d_call: TRBD1
clone_size: .
cdr3_nt: TGCGCCAGCAGCCAAGGGACAGGGTACACCGGGGAGCTGTTTTTT
cdr3_aa: CASSQGTGYTGELFF

j_call: TRBJ2-5
cdr3_length: 13
v_call: TRBV2
d_call: .
clone_size: few
cdr3_nt: TGTGCCAGCACTCTAACCCTCCGGGAGACCCAGTACTTC
cdr3_aa: CASTLTLRETQYF

j_call: TRBJ1-5
cdr3_length: 18
v_call: TRBV4-1
d_call: .
clone_size: .
cdr3_nt: TGCGCCAGCAGCCAAGACGCAATAGGGGAAGGTACAATATGGCCCCAGCATTTT
cdr3_aa: CASSQDAIGEGTIWPQHF

j_call: TRBJ1-1
cdr3_length: 17
v_call: TRBV29-1
d_call: TRBD1
clone_size: .
cdr3_nt: TGCAGCGTTGAAGGGGACAGTAGAGGGTACGGGAACACTGAAGCTTTCTTT
cdr3_aa: CSVEGDSRGYGNTEAFF

j_call: TRBJ2-5
cdr3_length: 15
v_call: TRBV16
d_call: .
clone_size: .
cdr3_nt: TGTGCCAGCAGCCAGTCAAGGGACAACCAAGAGACCCAGTACTTC
cdr3_aa: CASSQSRDNQETQYF

j_call: TRBJ2-7
cdr3_length: 15
v_call: TRBV28
d_call: .
clone_size: .
cdr3_nt: TGTGCCAGCACCTTAGGGGGGGGCGGGACCTACGAGCAGTACTTC
cdr3_aa: CASTLGGGGTYEQYF

j_call: TRBJ2-7
cdr3_length: 15
v_call: TRBV6-5
d_call: .
clone_size: .
cdr3_nt: TGTGCCAGCATCCCGGTCGGACTCACCGCCTACGAGCAGTACTTC
cdr3_aa: CASIPVGLTAYEQYF

j_call: TRBJ2-2
cdr3_length: 16
v_call: TRBV4-2
d_call: .
clone_size: .
cdr3_nt: TGTGCCAGCAGCGACCGGGACTGGGGCATTGGCGGGGAGCTGTTTTTT
cdr3_aa: CASSDRDWGIGGELFF

j_call: TRBJ2-5
cdr3_length: 14
v_call: TRBV3-1/TRBV3-2
d_call: TRBD2
clone_size: .
cdr3_nt: TGTGCCAGCAGCCAGTTCGGGACTATGGAGACCCAGTACTTC
cdr3_aa: CASSQFGTMETQYF

j_call: TRBJ2-3
cdr3_length: 12
v_call: TRBV5-1
d_call: .
clone_size: .
cdr3_nt: TGCGCCAGCAGCTCTAACATAGATACGCAGTATTTT
cdr3_aa: CASSSNIDTQYF

j_call: TRBJ1-4
cdr3_length: 14
v_call: TRBV30
d_call: .
clone_size: once
cdr3_nt: TGTGCCTGGAGTGTGGACAGAACTAATGAAAAACTGTTTTTT
cdr3_aa: CAWSVDRTNEKLFF

j_call: TRBJ2-5
cdr3_length: 16
v_call: TRBV18
d_call: TRBD2
clone_size: .
cdr3_nt: TGTGCCAGCTCACCGCTTCGGGCTAGCGGGAAAGAGACCCAGTACTTC
cdr3_aa: CASSPLRASGKETQYF

j_call: TRBJ1-6
cdr3_length: 14
v_call: TRBV9
d_call: .
clone_size: .
cdr3_nt: TGTGCCAGCAGCGTAGGGGAGATACAATCACCCCTCCACTTT
cdr3_aa: CASSVGEIQSPLHF

j_call: TRBJ1-2
cdr3_length: 14
v_call: TRBV7-2
d_call: .
clone_size: .
cdr3_nt: TGTGCCAGCAGCCACAGGACAGTTTCCTATGGCTACACCTTC
cdr3_aa: CASSHRTVSYGYTF

j_call: TRBJ1-1
cdr3_length: 12
v_call: TRBV2
d_call: .
clone_size: .
cdr3_nt: TGTGCCAGCAGTCCCACGAATATTGAAGCTTTCTTT
cdr3_aa: CASSPTNIEAFF

j_call: TRBJ2-7
cdr3_length: 12
v_call: TRBV3-1/TRBV3-2
d_call: .
clone_size: .
cdr3_nt: TGTGCCAGCAGCCAAACTTCCTACGAGCAGTACTTC
cdr3_aa: CASSQTSYEQYF

j_call: TRBJ2-7
cdr3_length: 13
v_call: TRBV10-3
d_call: .
clone_size: .
cdr3_nt: TGTGCCATCAGTGAAGACCGAAACTACGAGCAGTACTTC
cdr3_aa: CAISEDRNYEQYF

j_call: TRBJ2-1
cdr3_length: 18
v_call: TRBV28
d_call: TRBD2
clone_size: .
cdr3_nt: TGTGCCAGCAGCCTATGGACTAGCGGGGAATTCTCCTACAATGAGCAGTTCTTC
cdr3_aa: CASSLWTSGEFSYNEQFF

j_call: TRBJ1-2
cdr3_length: 10
v_call: TRBV9
d_call: .
clone_size: .
cdr3_nt: TGTGCCAGCAGCGGAACTGACCCAACCTTC
cdr3_aa: CASSGTDPTF

j_call: TRBJ1-1
cdr3_length: 13
v_call: TRBV27
d_call: .
clone_size: once
cdr3_nt: TGTGCCAGCAGTTGGGGGCTCGGCACTGAAGCTTTCTTT
cdr3_aa: CASSWGLGTEAFF

j_call: TRBJ2-7
cdr3_length: 12
v_call: TRBV5-1
d_call: .
clone_size: few
cdr3_nt: TGCGCCAGCAGCTTGCTGGGCTACGAGCAGTACTTC
cdr3_aa: CASSLLGYEQYF

j_call: TRBJ1-2
cdr3_length: 15
v_call: TRBV6-5
d_call: .
clone_size: .
cdr3_nt: TGTGCCAGCAGGACCATGGCCAGCCACTACTATGGCTACACCTTC
cdr3_aa: CASRTMASHYYGYTF

j_call: TRBJ1-5
cdr3_length: 14
v_call: TRBV19
d_call: .
clone_size: .
cdr3_nt: TGTGCCACCCATGGACACCCTAGCAATCAGCCCCAGCATTTT
cdr3_aa: CATHGHPSNQPQHF

j_call: TRBJ1-6
cdr3_length: 15
v_call: TRBV28
d_call: TRBD1
clone_size: once
cdr3_nt: TGTGCCAGCATCCAATGGCAGGGGGATAGTTCACCCCTCCACTTT
cdr3_aa: CASIQWQGDSSPLHF

j_call: TRBJ1-5
cdr3_length: 15
v_call: TRBV15
d_call: TRBD1
clone_size: .
cdr3_nt: TGTGCCACCAGCAGGGGTGGACAGGACAATCAGCCCCAGCATTTT
cdr3_aa: CATSRGGQDNQPQHF

j_call: TRBJ2-3
cdr3_length: 16
v_call: TRBV10-3
d_call: .
clone_size: once
cdr3_nt: TGTGCCATCAGTGGCGAGACCCCCGGAGGCACAGATACGCAGTATTTT
cdr3_aa: CAISGETPGGTDTQYF

j_call: TRBJ1-2
cdr3_length: 14
v_call: TRBV5-1
d_call: TRBD1
clone_size: .
cdr3_nt: TGCGCCAGCAGACTCACCGGGACAGGGGCCGGCTACACCTTC
cdr3_aa: CASRLTGTGAGYTF

j_call: TRBJ2-7
cdr3_length: 13
v_call: TRBV19
d_call: .
clone_size: few
cdr3_nt: TGTGCCAGTAGTATAATGGGTACCCACGAGCAGTACTTC
cdr3_aa: CASSIMGTHEQYF